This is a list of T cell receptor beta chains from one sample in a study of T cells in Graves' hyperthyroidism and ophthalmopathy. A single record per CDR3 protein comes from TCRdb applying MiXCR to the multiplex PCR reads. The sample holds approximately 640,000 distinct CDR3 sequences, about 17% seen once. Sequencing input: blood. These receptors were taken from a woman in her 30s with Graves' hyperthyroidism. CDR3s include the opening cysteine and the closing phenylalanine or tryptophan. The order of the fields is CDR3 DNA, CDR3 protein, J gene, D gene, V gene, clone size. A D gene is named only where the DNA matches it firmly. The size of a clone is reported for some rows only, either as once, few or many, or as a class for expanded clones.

TGCGCCAGCAGCAGTTTCGGGGGGCGAACAGATACGCAGTATTTT CASSSFGGRTDTQYF TRBJ2-3 . TRBV5-1 .
TGCGCCAGCAGCAGCTACAGGGGAAGAGAGACCCAGTACTTC CASSSYRGRETQYF TRBJ2-5 TRBD1 TRBV5-1 .
TGCAGTGCCAGTTTGGGTTTCGGGTCCTACGAGCAGTACTTC CSASLGFGSYEQYF TRBJ2-7 . TRBV20-1 many
TGTGCCAGCAGCCGGGGCTCGGGAGAGACCGGGGAGCTGTTTTTT CASSRGSGETGELFF TRBJ2-2 . TRBV3-1 few
TGTGCCAGCAGCTTGGGGGCCGAAAAACTGTTTTTT CASSLGAEKLFF TRBJ1-4 . TRBV11-2 few
TGTGCCAGCAGCTTAGCAGGTGGGGACAGGGAGCAGTTCTTC CASSLAGGDREQFF TRBJ2-1 TRBD1 TRBV7-2 many
TGTGCCAGCAGCCAAGGCGCCTACGAGCAGTACTTC CASSQGAYEQYF TRBJ2-7 . TRBV3-1 many
TGTGCCAGCGGACTCGGACACTACTCTGGGGCCAACGTCCTGACTTTC CASGLGHYSGANVLTF TRBJ2-6 . TRBV3-1 .
TGTGCCTGGAGTGTTGCTGGGGACTATGGCTACACCTTC CAWSVAGDYGYTF TRBJ1-2 . TRBV30 .
TGTGCCAGCAGACGTACAGGGGTACTTAACACTGAAGCTTTCTTT CASRRTGVLNTEAFF TRBJ1-1 TRBD1 TRBV28 many
TGCGCCAGCAGCCAAGAGCCCTTACATGCCACTGAAGCTTTCTTT CASSQEPLHATEAFF TRBJ1-1 . TRBV4-1 .
TGTGCCAGCAGTATAGCGGGAATTTACTACGAGCAGTACTTC CASSIAGIYYEQYF TRBJ2-7 TRBD2 TRBV28 few
TGTGCCAGCAGTTCACAGGGCTCGAACACCGGGGAGCTGTTTTTT CASSSQGSNTGELFF TRBJ2-2 . TRBV7-3 many
TGTGCCAGCACAGTCAAGAACATGAACACTGAAGCTTTCTTT CASTVKNMNTEAFF TRBJ1-1 . TRBV6-1 .
TGTGCCAGCAACCCACGCACGAATAACTATGGCTACACCTTC CASNPRTNNYGYTF TRBJ1-2 . TRBV28 few
TGTGCCAGCTCACCACAAGGGACAGGGGGCATTTACGATGAGCAGTTCTTC CASSPQGTGGIYDEQFF TRBJ2-1 TRBD1 TRBV18 .
TGTGCCAGCAGTGGCGGGGTCGGAATAGCGGGAGACGAGACCCAGTACTTC CASSGGVGIAGDETQYF TRBJ2-5 TRBD2 TRBV6-1 few
TGTGCCAGCAGACCTACACAGGGAATCAGGGACACTGAAGCTTTCTTT CASRPTQGIRDTEAFF TRBJ1-1 . TRBV6-1 many
TGCGCCAGCGCGTACGGACAGGGGGCGCAGATCTATGGCTACACCTTC CASAYGQGAQIYGYTF TRBJ1-2 TRBD1 TRBV5-1 few
TGCAGCGTCTACTTCAAAGAGGGACGGAACACTGAAGCTTTCTTT CSVYFKEGRNTEAFF TRBJ1-1 . TRBV29-1 many
TGTGCCAGCAGGTTGGGCATCAGTAATGAAAAACTGTTTTTT CASRLGISNEKLFF TRBJ1-4 . TRBV12-3/TRBV12-4 many
TGTGCCAGCAGCTTTCGGCAGGGATCCACTGAAGCTTTCTTT CASSFRQGSTEAFF TRBJ1-1 . TRBV7-9 many
TGTGCCAGCAGCTACCGGGACATTGGAAACACCATATATTTT CASSYRDIGNTIYF TRBJ1-3 . TRBV7-2 many
TGTGCCAGCAGCCCCCAACTAGCGGGAGGGTACGAGCAGTACTTC CASSPQLAGGYEQYF TRBJ2-7 TRBD2 TRBV7-2 many
TGCGCCAGCAGCCCGGACGGATCTACCTCCTACGAGCAGTACTTC CASSPDGSTSYEQYF TRBJ2-7 . TRBV5-1 few
TGTGCCAGCAGTACGCGTAGCAATCAGCCCCAGCATTTT CASSTRSNQPQHF TRBJ1-5 . TRBV6-1 few
TGTGCCAGCAGTTCCCAAAACAGGGGCACAGATACGCAGTATTTT CASSSQNRGTDTQYF TRBJ2-3 . TRBV12-3/TRBV12-4 .
TGTGCCAGCAGAGAGACAGGATCTGGGGCCAACGTCCTGACTTTC CASRETGSGANVLTF TRBJ2-6 . TRBV6-1 .
TGTGCCAGCAGCTTCCAGACAGCGTATGAGCAGTTCTTC CASSFQTAYEQFF TRBJ2-1 . TRBV7-2 few
TGTGCCAGCTCACCTCTCCGACAGGGGGCGACCGGGGAGCTGTTTTTT CASSPLRQGATGELFF TRBJ2-2 TRBD1 TRBV18 .
TGTGCCAGCAATCTAGCAGGAGATACGCAGTATTTT CASNLAGDTQYF TRBJ2-3 . TRBV6-2/TRBV6-3 few
TGTGCCAGCAGCTCCAAAATCGTGCCCGGGGAGCTGTTTTTT CASSSKIVPGELFF TRBJ2-2 . TRBV6-1 .
TGTGCCAGCAGCTTATTAGGGCTGCTCCAAGAGACCCAGTACTTC CASSLLGLLQETQYF TRBJ2-5 . TRBV7-2 many
TGTGCCAGCAGCCGTTCGATGAACACTGAAGCTTTCTTT CASSRSMNTEAFF TRBJ1-1 . TRBV2 many
TGCAGTGCTAGAGTCGCGGGAAATACAGATACGCAGTATTTT CSARVAGNTDTQYF TRBJ2-3 . TRBV20-1 many
TGTGCCAGCTCACCACGACAGGGAACGAACACTGAAGCTTTCTTT CASSPRQGTNTEAFF TRBJ1-1 TRBD1 TRBV18 few
TGTGCCAGCAGCTTGACCGGCCTCGGGGTCACTGAAGCTTTCTTT CASSLTGLGVTEAFF TRBJ1-1 . TRBV5-5 many
TGTGCCAGCAGCGTTCTCGGTGGTCGGAACACCGGGGAGCTGCTTTTT CASSVLGGRNTGELLF TRBJ2-2 . TRBV6-2/TRBV6-3 .
TGTGCCAGCAGCACTCCGGACAGGGGGGAATATGGCTACACCTTC CASSTPDRGEYGYTF TRBJ1-2 TRBD1 TRBV9 .
TGTGCCAGCAGTTCTGGTCTTCCACCCCTCCACTTT CASSSGLPPLHF TRBJ1-6 . TRBV5-6 few
TGTGCCAGCAGACCGGACGGGACTAACTATGGCTACACCTTC CASRPDGTNYGYTF TRBJ1-2 . TRBV7-9 few
TGTGCCAGCAGTTTCCCCGGGACTAGCGGGAGTGTAGGCGAGCAGTACTTC CASSFPGTSGSVGEQYF TRBJ2-7 TRBD2 TRBV28 many
TGTGCCATCAGTGAGTTTGGACAGCCAGCTAGCACAGATACGCAGTATTTT CAISEFGQPASTDTQYF TRBJ2-3 . TRBV10-3 many
TGTGCCAGCAGTGGGACTAGTTCCCACAATGAGCAGTTCTTC CASSGTSSHNEQFF TRBJ2-1 TRBD2 TRBV12-3/TRBV12-4 few